This T cell receptor beta chain appears in the sequencing data of a study of radiotherapy plus CTLA-4 blockade in lung cancer listed by TCRdb under 2018. Study-wide context: Among enrolled patients, around 20% had an objective response and about 30% reached disease control.

With regard to this clone: Its antigen target is currently unknown. Base qualities are not recorded, but no much larger clone differs from it by a single base.

The V end gives up 3 bases and the J end 9 bases, leaving 4 bases in the junction not matched to a gene. Reading the germline V gene gives CDR1 KGHSH and CDR2 LQKENI. The CDR3, cysteine through phenylalanine, is 12 amino acids long. Of all the DNA, just the CDR3 is kept, 36 bases in frame from base 1. Overall study outcomes, separate from this receptor: Early dynamic changes in blood T cell clones, together with increased serum interferon-beta after radiation, were reported as the strongest predictors of response. After treatment with radiotherapy and ipilimumab, TCR clones that came from tumors expanded in the peripheral blood.

Library creation used the immunoSEQ multiplex PCR assay. TCRdb holds this immuneACCESS table with in-frame rearrangements only. Some clones are missing; in checked studies, unresolved V genes explain under half, and the rest has no known cause. This sample gives 40,000 or so clones in total; about 80% of them show up just once. Under 10% of the sample rests with the top ten. In this study, focal radiation therapy paired with CTLA-4 blockade (ipilimumab) was tested in patients who had chemo-refractory metastatic non-small-cell lung cancer. The starting material was peripheral blood, obtained from a patient treated with radiotherapy plus ipilimumab. This receptor chain uses TRBV18 and TRBJ1-2; TRBD1 fits 7 bases in the junction. The clonotype comes from a human donor with non-small cell lung cancer who had stable disease on radiotherapy plus ipilimumab. The CDR3 reads CASSPGTVSYTF. The base sequence is TGTGCCAGCTCACCGGGGACAGTTAGCTACACCTTC.